This T cell receptor (beta chain) originates from a study of cytomegalovirus exposure and HLA in healthy donors. 60 Vbeta and 13 Jbeta primers were used in PCR. Original methodology: Approximately 73 million unique TCR beta chains, 10 million to 14 million shared, were counted in a later analysis. The table came from immunoSEQ multiplex PCR; TCRdb's copy has only in-frame clones and leaves some out. That table furnishes V, J and clone size, whereas the DNA furnished D and trimming. This sample yields around 160,000 clones, of which roughly 80% are seen a single time; 6.5% to 8.5% belongs to the top ten. From germline, CDR1 is MGHRA and CDR2 YSYEKL. V lost 5 bases, J lost 7 bases, and 7 bases stayed unmatched. There are 15 residues in the CDR3.

This receptor was identified in a woman in her thirties or forties in good health and CMV-seropositive. The rearrangement links TRBV4-1 to TRBJ1-6, with 8 bases aligning to TRBD1. Sample: PBMCs. Written as DNA, the CDR3 is TGCGCCAGCAGCACATACAGGGGGGCCAATTCACCCCTCCACTTT. Residues: CASSTYRGANSPLHF.